This is a list of T cell receptor beta chains from one sample in a study of OX40 agonist ivuxolimab in advanced cancers. Profiled with immunoSEQ multiplex PCR; TCRdb holds only in-frame clones, not every one. Of over 90,000 clones listed, approximately 87% are singletons. Sequences were derived from CD4+ or CD8+ T cells sorted from blood, sampled in a trial of the OX40 agonist ivuxolimab. The receptors were sampled from an adult with an advanced solid tumor such as melanoma, head and neck, liver or kidney cancer. The CDR3 runs from the conserved cysteine through the conserved F or W. Fields, in order: CDR3 DNA, CDR3 protein, J gene, D gene, V gene, clone size. The D gene is left open where the match is weak. Clone size is not always given. Where it is, it says once, few, many or a class for expanded clones.

TGTGCCAGCAGCCCCCCAGGGTTCGTCGAGCAGTACTTC | CASSPPGFVEQYF | TRBJ2-7 | NA | TRBV14 | NA
TGTGCCAGCAGTAAAGGGGGCTACGAGCAGTACTTC | CASSKGGYEQYF | TRBJ2-7 | NA | TRBV6-5 | NA
TGTGCCTGGAGTGCGGGAGGGGGGGTAGTTACGCAGTATTTT | CAWSAGGGVVTQYF | TRBJ2-3 | TRBD2 | TRBV30 | NA
TGTGCCAGCAGCCCCCGGGACTTCGGAAACACCATATATTTT | CASSPRDFGNTIYF | TRBJ1-3 | NA | TRBV14 | NA
TGTGCCAGCAGCTTAGACAGGCTCCACAATCAGCCCCAGCATTTT | CASSLDRLHNQPQHF | TRBJ1-5 | NA | TRBV7-2 | NA
TGTGCCAGTAGTATAAGCGGGAACACCGGGGAGCTGTTTTTT | CASSISGNTGELFF | TRBJ2-2 | NA | TRBV19 | NA
TGCGCCAGCAGCCTGGTTGACAGGGGTTCTGAAGCTTTCTTT | CASSLVDRGSEAFF | TRBJ1-1 | TRBD1 | TRBV5-1 | few
TGTGCCAGCAGCTTAAGAGGGCTACGGAATCAGCCCCAGCATTTT | CASSLRGLRNQPQHF | TRBJ1-5 | NA | TRBV7-8 | NA
TGTGCCAGTAGTAGGACTCCGAACACTGAAGCTTTCTTT | CASSRTPNTEAFF | TRBJ1-1 | NA | TRBV19 | NA
TGTGCCAGTAGTGGGCCCGGGGAAAAACTGTTTTTT | CASSGPGEKLFF | TRBJ1-4 | NA | TRBV19 | NA
TGTGCCAGCAGCCCGGGACAGGGGGCAGGGACTGAGCAGTTCTTC | CASSPGQGAGTEQFF | TRBJ2-1 | TRBD1 | TRBV7-9 | NA
TGTGCCAGCAGTTTACCCTACACCGGGGAGCTGTTTTTT | CASSLPYTGELFF | TRBJ2-2 | NA | TRBV27 | NA
TGTGCCATCAGTGAGTCTGCAGGAACCTACGAGCAGTACTTC | CAISESAGTYEQYF | TRBJ2-7 | NA | TRBV10-3 | once
TGTGCCAGCAGCTCAGGACAGGGACGAGATACGCAGTATTTT | CASSSGQGRDTQYF | TRBJ2-3 | TRBD1 | TRBV7-9 | NA
TGTGCCAGCAGCTTAGGCGGGGCTGAAGCTTTCTTT | CASSLGGAEAFF | TRBJ1-1 | NA | TRBV7-9 | few
TGTGCCAGCAGTTCCCGACAGGGAGGCAATCAGCCCCAGCATTTT | CASSSRQGGNQPQHF | TRBJ1-5 | TRBD1 | TRBV6-6 | NA
TGTGCCAGCAGCTTAGCAGGGAACTATGGCTACACCTTC | CASSLAGNYGYTF | TRBJ1-2 | NA | TRBV7-2 | NA
TGTGCCAGCAGCGTAGAAAACACCGGGGAGCTGTTTTTT | CASSVENTGELFF | TRBJ2-2 | NA | TRBV9 | NA
TGTGCCATCAGAGCCCAGGGAGTCGGCAATCAGCCCCAGCATTTT | CAIRAQGVGNQPQHF | TRBJ1-5 | NA | TRBV10-3 | once
TGTGCTAGCAGCTTAAAGGGGCCCTCCTACGAGCAGTACTTC | CASSLKGPSYEQYF | TRBJ2-7 | NA | TRBV7-7 | NA
TGTGCCAGCAGCTTGGGGGCAGGACCCGAAGAGACCCAGTACTTC | CASSLGAGPEETQYF | TRBJ2-5 | NA | TRBV7-6 | NA
TGTGCCAGCAGCCCTGGTCAAGCGGGATTATACGAGCAGTACTTC | CASSPGQAGLYEQYF | TRBJ2-7 | TRBD2 | TRBV7-9 | NA
TGTGCCAGCAGTTTTGAGGCAGAGTCGGTCACTGAAGCTTTCTTT | CASSFEAESVTEAFF | TRBJ1-1 | NA | TRBV6-5 | NA
TGTGCCAGCAGCAGACTAGCCACAGATACGCAGTATTTT | CASSRLATDTQYF | TRBJ2-3 | TRBD2 | TRBV6-5 | NA
TGTGCCTGGAGTGGAGGGACAGGGGCTCAGCCCCAGCATTTT | CAWSGGTGAQPQHF | TRBJ1-5 | TRBD1 | TRBV30 | NA
TGTGCCAGTAGTTTCCTCGGGACTTCCAATGAGCAGTTCTTC | CASSFLGTSNEQFF | TRBJ2-1 | NA | TRBV19 | once